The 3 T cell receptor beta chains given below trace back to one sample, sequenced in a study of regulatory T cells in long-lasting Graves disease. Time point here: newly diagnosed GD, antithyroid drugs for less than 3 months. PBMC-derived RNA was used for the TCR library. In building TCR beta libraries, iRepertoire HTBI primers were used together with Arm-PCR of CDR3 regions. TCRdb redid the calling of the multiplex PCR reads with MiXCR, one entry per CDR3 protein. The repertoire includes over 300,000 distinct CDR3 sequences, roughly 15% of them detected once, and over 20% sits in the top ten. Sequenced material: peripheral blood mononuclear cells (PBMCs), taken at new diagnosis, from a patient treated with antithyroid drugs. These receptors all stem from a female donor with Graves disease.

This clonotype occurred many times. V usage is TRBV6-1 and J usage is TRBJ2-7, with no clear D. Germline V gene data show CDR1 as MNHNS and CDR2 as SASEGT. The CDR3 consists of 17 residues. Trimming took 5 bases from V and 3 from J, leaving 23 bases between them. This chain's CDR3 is CASSNLRPAKHGYEQYF. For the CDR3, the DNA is TGTGCCAGCAGTAACCTCCGCCCGGCCAAGCATGGCTACGAGCAGTACTTC.

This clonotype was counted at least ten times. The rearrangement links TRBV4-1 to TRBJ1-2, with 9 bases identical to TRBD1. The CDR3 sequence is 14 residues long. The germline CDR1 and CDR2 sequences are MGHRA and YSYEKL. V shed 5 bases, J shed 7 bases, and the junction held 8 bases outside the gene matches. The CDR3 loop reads CASSEGQGIGGYTF. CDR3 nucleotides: TGCGCCAGCAGCGAGGGACAGGGAATCGGTGGCTACACCTTC.

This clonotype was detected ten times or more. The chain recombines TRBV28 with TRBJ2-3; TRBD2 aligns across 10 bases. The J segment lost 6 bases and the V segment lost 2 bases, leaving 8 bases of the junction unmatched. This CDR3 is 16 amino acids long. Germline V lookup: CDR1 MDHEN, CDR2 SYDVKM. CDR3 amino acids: CASSLIGLAGDDTQYF. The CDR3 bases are TGTGCCAGCAGTTTAATCGGGCTAGCGGGAGATGATACGCAGTATTTT.